Presented here are 21 T cell receptor beta chains from one specimen sequenced in a study of cytomegalovirus exposure and HLA in healthy donors (dated by TCRdb to the late 2010s). The receptor library was made with the immunoSEQ multiplex PCR assay. For the multiplex PCR, a mixture combining 60 forward primers for TCR Vbeta segments and 13 reverse primers for TCR Jbeta segments was used. As stored in TCRdb, this immuneACCESS dataset retains in-frame rearrangements with V and J assigned. A fraction of the clones does not appear; measured against another copy, unresolved V genes explain less than half of the discrepancy, and the remainder lacks a known reason. The sample includes 150,000 to 180,000 clones, with 80% observed a single time. The ten largest clones represent 5.5% to 6.5% of the sample. The sample consisted of PBMCs. The receptor set was obtained from a woman in her thirties or forties in good health and CMV-seropositive.

This clone was picked up a small number of times. This chain links TRBV27 with TRBJ2-2; D is ambiguous. This CDR3 contains 12 residues. CDR1 MNHEY and CDR2 SMNVEV come from the germline V gene (reference sequence). Trimming removed 5 bases at V and 3 bases at J, with 4 bases between. The CDR3: CASSPYTGELFF. CDR3 in DNA: TGTGCCAGCAGTCCATACACCGGGGAGCTGTTTTTT.

This clone was observed a few times. The chain is built from TRBV6-4 and TRBJ2-1; D is perhaps TRBD2 (5 bases). V was shortened by 2 bases and J by 0 bases, with 8 bases between the two germline ends. This CDR3 region has 15 residues. Looked up from germline, CDR1 is MRHNA and CDR2 is SNTAGT. This CDR3 is CASSDNGDSYNEQFF. For the CDR3, the DNA is TGTGCCAGCAGTGACAACGGGGACTCCTACAATGAGCAGTTCTTC.

This clone was recorded once. The gene calls are TRBV5-1 and TRBJ2-2, with 7 bases fitting TRBD1. V trimming: 2 bases; J trimming: 7 bases; junction bases outside the gene matches: 5. This CDR3 spans 14 amino acids. Germline V gene sequence: CDR1 SGHRS, CDR2 YFSETQ. CDR3 coding DNA: TGCGCCAGCAGCTTTGAAGGGGGCAACGGGGAGCTGTTTTTT. The encoded protein is CASSFEGGNGELFF.

This clone was recorded only once. V usage is TRBV6-6 and J usage is TRBJ2-1; 9 positions agree with TRBD2. The CDR3 extends over 16 amino acids. Per germline, CDR1 MNHNY and CDR2 SVGAGI (reference sequence). The ends lost 7 bases at V and 7 bases at J; junction bases unmatched: 14. The CDR3 loop is CASNLGGGAVGNEQFF. Here the CDR3 DNA reads TGTGCCAGCAATCTCGGCGGGGGGGCGGTGGGGAATGAGCAGTTCTTC.

The chain links TRBV19 to TRBJ2-1, with 7 nucleotides matching TRBD2. V was clipped by 2 bases and J by 3 bases; unmatched bases: 13. The germline gives CDR1 LNHDA, CDR2 SQIVND (reference sequence). The CDR3 totals 18 residues. The CDR3 reads CASSIFWVGAGYYNEQFF. The CDR3, as DNA: TGTGCCAGTAGTATATTCTGGGTGGGAGCGGGATACTACAATGAGCAGTTCTTC.

The V gene is TRBV13, the J gene TRBJ1-2; maybe TRBD1 (5 bases). Germline V gives CDR1 PRHDT, CDR2 FYEKMQ (reference sequence). This CDR3 is built from 12 residues. Trimming took 5 bases from V and 7 from J, leaving 11 bases between them. CDR3 DNA sequence: TGTGCCAGCAGCCGGGCTCAGGGTGGCTACACCTTC. This translates into CASSRAQGGYTF. The whole variable domain, remainder taken from reference TRBV13 and TRBJ1-2, is AAGVIQSPRHLIKEKRETATLKCYPIPRHDTVYWYQQGPGQDPQFLISFYEKMQSDKGSIPDRFSAQQFSDYHSELNMSSLELGDSALYFCASSRAQGGYTFGSGTRLTVV.

V is TRBV5-1 and J is TRBJ1-2; the D is unclear. The CDR3 length is 14 residues. CDR1 SGHRS and CDR2 YFSETQ come from the germline V gene. Deletions cut 4 bases from V and 4 bases from J, with 14 bases between. The CDR3 DNA sequence: TGCGCCAGCAGCCCCTACGGCGCGGGCTATGGCTACACCTTC. Protein product: CASSPYGAGYGYTF.

The chain is built from TRBV9 and TRBJ1-1, with TRBD1 as a possible D gene (6 bases). CDR3 length: 13 residues. The V gene's germline CDR1 is SGDLS and CDR2 YYNGEE. V was pared by 0 bases and J by 11 bases, with 14 bases between. The CDR3 reads CASSVAEGGYAFF. In nucleotides, the CDR3 is TGTGCCAGCAGCGTAGCGGAAGGGGGTTACGCTTTCTTT.

This clone was counted a few times. This chain links TRBV7-3 with TRBJ2-2; TRBD2 might be the D (5 bases). This CDR3 spans 13 amino acids. Germline CDR1 and CDR2: SGHTA and FQGTGA. The V gene lost 1 base and the J gene lost 5 bases, with 5 bases spanning the gap. The chain's CDR3 is CASSLRETGELFF. The CDR3 nucleotides are TGTGCCAGCAGCTTAAGGGAGACCGGGGAGCTGTTTTTT.

The V and J genes are TRBV18 and TRBJ2-7; the match to TRBD1 covers 9 bases. The CDR3 contains 18 residues. The V gene end was trimmed by 4 bases and the J gene end by 1 base; junction bases not matched to a gene: 14. Germline V CDR1 and CDR2: KGHSH, LQKENI. In nucleotides, the CDR3 is TGTGCCAGCTCACTAGATGGACCGGGACAGGGAGGATCCTACGAGCAGTACTTC. Its protein is CASSLDGPGQGGSYEQYF.

V usage is TRBV5-4 and J usage is TRBJ1-2; 9 bases are a match to TRBD1. The CDR3 length is 15 residues. Unmatched junction bases numbered 7, after V lost 2 bases and J lost 5 bases. Germline V CDR1 and CDR2: SGHNT, YYREEE (reference sequence). CDR3 loop: CASSFTGGADYGYTF. In nucleotides, the CDR3 is TGTGCCAGCAGCTTTACAGGGGGCGCGGATTATGGCTACACCTTC.

This clone occurred a few times. The V gene is TRBV6-5, the J gene TRBJ2-7; 10 bases are shared with TRBD2. J was trimmed by 6 bases and V by 7 bases; bases with no gene match: 9. The CDR3 has 14 residues. Germline-derived CDR1 and CDR2 are MNHEY and SVGAGI. The CDR3 loop reads CASTPLAGVGEQYF. In nucleotides, the CDR3 is TGTGCCAGCACCCCCCTAGCGGGAGTGGGCGAGCAGTACTTC.

The J gene is TRBJ1-5, the V gene TRBV28; D gene uncertain. The CDR3 length is 16 residues. Germline loops: CDR1 MDHEN, CDR2 SYDVKM. V gave up 6 bases and J gave up 1 base, with 16 bases separating them. CDR3 DNA: TGTGCCAGCAGCCACCTGGAGACGGTAAGCAATCAGCCCCAGCATTTT. The encoded protein is CASSHLETVSNQPQHF. Based on the CDR3 plus reference TRBV28 and TRBJ1-5, the full variable domain is DVKVTQSSRYLVKRTGEKVFLECVQDMDHENMFWYRQDPGLGLRLIYFSYDVKMKEKGDIPEGYSVSREKKERFSLILESASTNQTSMYLCASSHLETVSNQPQHFGDGTRLSIL.

The CDR3 here is CASSQVGGGVGNTIYF. The CDR3 DNA follows: TGCGCCAGCAGCCAAGTGGGGGGTGGGGTCGGAAACACCATATATTTT. The chain combines TRBV4-1 with TRBJ1-3; TRBD1 might be the D (5 bases). Germline CDR1 MGHRA, CDR2 YSYEKL. Trimming left V 1 base short and J 4 bases short, with 14 bases between. This CDR3 comprises 16 residues.

The rearrangement links TRBV7-9 to TRBJ2-7; perhaps TRBD2 as D (6 bases). The CDR3 sequence is 14 residues long. Trimming removed 3 bases at V and 1 base at J, with 10 bases between. Germline V gene data show CDR1 as SEHNR and CDR2 as FQNEAQ (reference sequence). CDR3 sequence reads: CASSLRGNSYEQYF. The CDR3 DNA reads as TGTGCCAGCAGCTTGCGGGGCAATTCCTACGAGCAGTACTTC.

The chain joins TRBV9 to TRBJ1-1; D possibly corresponds to TRBD1 (6 bases). Germline values: CDR1 SGDLS, CDR2 YYNGEE. The CDR3 totals 15 residues. The V end lost 4 bases, the J end lost 1 base, and 14 bases lay between the germline ends. This CDR3 reads CASSILGQPNTEAFF. CDR3 DNA: TGTGCCAGCAGCATCTTAGGACAGCCGAACACTGAAGCTTTCTTT.

This chain connects TRBV5-4 to TRBJ2-7; 12 bases align to TRBD2. Germline loops: CDR1 SGHNT, CDR2 YYREEE (reference sequence). V was pared by 0 bases and J by 4 bases, with 2 bases of the junction left unmatched. The CDR3 loop spans 15 amino acids. CDR3 sequence (DNA): TGTGCCAGCAGCTTGGGGACTAGCGGGATTTACGAGCAGTACTTC. Translated, it gives CASSLGTSGIYEQYF.

V and J are TRBV6-1 and TRBJ1-2; 11 bases agree with TRBD1. Trimming removed 7 bases from V and 7 bases from J; junction bases left unmatched: 8. From germline, CDR1 is MNHNS and CDR2 SASEGT. CDR3 length: 14 residues. CDR3 amino acids: CASKRTGGSGGYTF. The CDR3 region has the DNA TGTGCCAGCAAGCGGACAGGGGGCTCCGGTGGCTACACCTTC.

This chain joins TRBV2 and TRBJ2-3; D is unresolved. From germline, CDR1 is SNHLY and CDR2 FYNNEI. V lost 0 bases, J lost 6 bases, and 7 bases lay in between. The CDR3 extends over 13 amino acids. CDR3 loop: CASSEATGDTQYF. CDR3 DNA: TGTGCCAGCAGTGAAGCGACCGGGGATACGCAGTATTTT.

This chain connects TRBV4-2 to TRBJ1-5; D gene uncertain. Trimming stripped 0 bases from V and 4 bases from J, with 4 bases between. This CDR3 spans 13 amino acids. CDR1 and CDR2 (germline): LGHNA, YNFKEQ. The CDR3 sequence: CASSQEYNQPQHF. CDR3 coding DNA: TGTGCCAGCAGCCAAGAATATAATCAGCCCCAGCATTTT.

V usage is TRBV6-5 and J usage is TRBJ2-1; 11 bases are shared with TRBD2. V was clipped by 7 bases and J by 15 bases; unmatched bases: 17. The CDR3 spans 15 residues. Germline V CDR1 and CDR2: MNHEY, SVGAGI. The CDR3 loop is CASTPSGTSGGRVFF. CDR3 bases: TGTGCCAGCACCCCCTCGGGCACTAGCGGGGGCAGGGTGTTCTTC.